This passage covers 9 T cell receptor beta chains from one sample sequenced in a study of Graves' ophthalmopathy and Graves' hyperthyroidism listed by TCRdb under 2018. The sample was run on an Illumina HiSeq 2000. For repertoire sequencing, the TCR beta CDR3 regions were amplified from RNA transcripts. A first-round RT-PCR used HTBI primers with the Qiagen OneStep RT-PCR kit, followed by a second-round multiplex PCR, size selection and purification. TCRdb took the public reads, trimmed them with fastp at Q25, ran MiXCR for clone calling and kept in-frame beta chains. Every CDR3 protein is listed once, alongside the most common genes and DNA of its rows. This sample holds around 1,000,000 distinct CDR3 sequences; 35% to 40% were observed only once. The top ten constitute around 10% of the sample. Sequencing input: peripheral blood or thyroid tissue (not recorded which). All receptors derive from an adult man with Graves' hyperthyroidism.

With respect to this clonotype: The DNA is omitted, as the CDR3 cannot be located on it reliably, and the CDR3 follows TCRdb's listing. V is TRBV25-1 and J is TRBJ2-7; the table assigns TRBD1, which was not confirmed against the DNA. Germline-derived CDR1 and CDR2 are MGHDK and SYGVNS. Both ends counted, the CDR3 spans 18 residues. The CDR3 sequence is CAICSARDFGTGTYEQYF.

This clonotype has a handful of counts. The CDR3: CASGNRTGNTGELFF. The CDR3 DNA sequence: TGTGCCAGCGGCAATAGGACAGGAAACACCGGGGAGCTGTTTTTT. The chain uses TRBV5-4 and TRBJ2-2; TRBD1 matches 7 bases. This CDR3 is built from 15 residues. J lost 2 bases, V lost 7 bases, and 8 bases had no gene match. Germline V gene data show CDR1 as SGHNT and CDR2 as YYREEE (reference sequence).

CDR3 bases: TGTGCCAGCAGCACCCGGGACAGGGGCGGCGAGACCCAGTACTTC. Its translation: CASSTRDRGGETQYF. The chain carries TRBV7-9 and TRBJ2-5, with 10 bases identical to TRBD1. Trimming cost V 5 bases and J 5 bases; bases outside gene matches: 8. This CDR3 contains 15 residues. The germline V gene encodes CDR1 SEHNR and CDR2 FQNEAQ (reference sequence).

This clonotype was counted many times. V usage is TRBV7-9 and J usage is TRBJ2-5, with D perhaps being TRBD1 or TRBD2 (5 bases each). CDR3 length: 15 residues. The V gene's germline CDR1 is SEHNR and CDR2 FQNEAQ (reference sequence). V lost 0 bases to trimming and J lost 2 bases, with 10 bases between them. The CDR3 coding sequence is TGTGCCAGCAGCTTAGCCCAGGGACCGCAAGAGACCCAGTACTTC. This gives the protein CASSLAQGPQETQYF.

This chain joins TRBV7-2 and TRBJ2-5; 7 bases are a match to TRBD1. Germline V gives CDR1 SGHTA, CDR2 FQGNSA. The length of the CDR3 is 15 residues. The V and J ends lost 4 bases and 9 bases, in that order; junction bases with no gene match: 14. The CDR3 sequence: CASSSSTGAYQPQYF. CDR3 sequence (DNA): TGTGCCAGCAGCTCTAGCACAGGGGCCTATCAGCCCCAGTACTTC. The variable domain in full, with the rest retrieved from reference TRBV7-2 and TRBJ2-5, is GAGVSQSPSNKVTEKGKDVELRCDPISGHTALYWYRQSLGQGLEFLIYFQGNSAPDKSGLPSDRFSAERTGGSVSTLTIQRTQQEDSAVYLCASSSSTGAYQPQYFGPGTRLLVL.

This chain joins TRBV6-6 and TRBJ1-1, with 9 positions matching TRBD1. V lost 6 bases to trimming and J lost 0 bases; unmatched junction nucleotides: 8. Germline CDR1 MNHNY, CDR2 SVGAGI (reference sequence). The CDR3 extends over 16 amino acids. The CDR3 DNA reads TGTGCCAGCAGCCGAACAGGGGGCCCCATGAACACTGAAGCTTTCTTT. As protein: CASSRTGGPMNTEAFF.

Points on this clonotype: This CDR3 fails to terminate in the conserved phenylalanine or tryptophan, so it likely reflects a read error. The DNA is left out, because the CDR3 cannot be placed on it with certainty; the CDR3 is given as TCRdb lists it. The chain recombines TRBV7-4 with TRBJ1-3; the table names TRBD1, a call not compared with the DNA. The CDR3 has 9 residues if both end residues are counted. Germline CDR1 is SGHVT and CDR2 is SQSDAQ. CDR3 loop: CASSTLTGL.

This clonotype was detected ten times or more. V is TRBV19 and J is TRBJ2-2; D remains ambiguous. The CDR3 consists of 13 residues. Trimming took 3 bases from V and 6 from J, leaving 8 bases between them. Germline V gene lookup returns CDR1 LNHDA and CDR2 SQIVND (reference sequence). CDR3 sequence: CASSIGRAGELFF. The DNA for the CDR3 is TGTGCCAGTAGTATTGGTCGAGCCGGGGAGCTGTTTTTT.

This clonotype was detected ten times or more. The rearrangement uses TRBV7-6 and TRBJ2-2; 8 bases align to TRBD1. Germline loops: CDR1 SGHVS, CDR2 FNYEAQ. V lost 5 bases, J lost 4 bases, and 9 bases stayed unmatched. The CDR3 totals 16 residues. The chain's CDR3 is CASSLPGGQVTGELFF. The CDR3 nucleotides are TGTGCCAGCAGCCTTCCAGGGGGCCAGGTCACCGGGGAGCTGTTTTTT.